Described below is a single T cell receptor (beta chain) sequence and its context. The antigen remains unidentified. The CDR3 runs to 15 residues. The V end lost 3 bases, the J end lost 2 bases, and 15 bases lay between the germline ends. Per germline, CDR1 SGDLS and CDR2 YYNGEE. The data stem from a study of cytomegalovirus exposure and HLA in healthy donors. About the research overall: The 100 to 150 validation repertoires used the same platform as the roughly 610 first-cohort repertoires, a later analysis reported. Overall study results and limits: Both high specificity and high sensitivity reportedly marked the classifier's diagnosis of cytomegalovirus status. Subsequent analysis showed first-cohort TCR clusters tending to co-occur in around 110 validation repertoires.

TCRdb's table, derived via immunoSEQ multiplex PCR, lists solely in-frame clones and lacks some. The sample lists hundreds of thousands of clones, around 87% occurring once. The receptor's source is a woman aged 25 to 39 in good health and CMV-seropositive. The chain recombines TRBV9 with TRBJ2-7; D is perhaps TRBD2 (7 bases). Sequencing was carried out using PBMCs. In DNA form, the CDR3 reads TGTGCCAGCAGCGCGGGGGGCGACGACCCCTACGAGCAGTACTTC. Translated, it gives CASSAGGDDPYEQYF.